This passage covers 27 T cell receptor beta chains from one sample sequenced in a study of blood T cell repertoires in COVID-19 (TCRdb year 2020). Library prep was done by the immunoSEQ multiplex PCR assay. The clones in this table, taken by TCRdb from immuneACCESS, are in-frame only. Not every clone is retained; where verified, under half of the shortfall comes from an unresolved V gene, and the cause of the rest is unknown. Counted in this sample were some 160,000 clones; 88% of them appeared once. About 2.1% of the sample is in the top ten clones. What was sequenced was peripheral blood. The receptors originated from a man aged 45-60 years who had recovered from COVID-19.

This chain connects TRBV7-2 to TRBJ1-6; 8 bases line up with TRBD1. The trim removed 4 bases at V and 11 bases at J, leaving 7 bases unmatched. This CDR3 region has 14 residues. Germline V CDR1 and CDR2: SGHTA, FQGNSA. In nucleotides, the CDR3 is TGTGCCAGCAGCTCGACAGGGGTTCGGACACCCCTCCACTTT. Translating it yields CASSSTGVRTPLHF.

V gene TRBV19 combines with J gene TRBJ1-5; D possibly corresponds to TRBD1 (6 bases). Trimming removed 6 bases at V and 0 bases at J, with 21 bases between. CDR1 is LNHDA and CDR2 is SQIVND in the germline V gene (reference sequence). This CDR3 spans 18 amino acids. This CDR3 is CASRDNGGQLDSNQPQHF. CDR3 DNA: TGTGCCAGTAGGGATAATGGTGGACAGCTCGATAGCAATCAGCCCCAGCATTTT. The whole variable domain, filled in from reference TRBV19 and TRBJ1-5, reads DGGITQSPKYLFRKEGQNVTLSCEQNLNHDAMYWYRQDPGQGLRLIYYSQIVNDFQKGDIAEGYSVSREKKESFPLTVTSAQKNPTAFYLCASRDNGGQLDSNQPQHFGDGTRLSIL.

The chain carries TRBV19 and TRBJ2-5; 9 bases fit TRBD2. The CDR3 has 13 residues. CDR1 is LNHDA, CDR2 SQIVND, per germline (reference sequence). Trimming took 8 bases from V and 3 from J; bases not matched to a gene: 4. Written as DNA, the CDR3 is TGTGCCAGTTCCGGACTAGCGAAAGAGACCCAGTACTTC. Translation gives CASSGLAKETQYF.

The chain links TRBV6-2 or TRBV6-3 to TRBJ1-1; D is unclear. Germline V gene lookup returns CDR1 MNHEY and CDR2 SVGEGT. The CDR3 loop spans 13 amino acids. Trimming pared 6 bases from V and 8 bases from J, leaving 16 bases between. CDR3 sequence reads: CASSRNAPYEAFF. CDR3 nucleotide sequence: TGTGCCAGCAGCCGTAACGCGCCATACGAAGCTTTCTTT.

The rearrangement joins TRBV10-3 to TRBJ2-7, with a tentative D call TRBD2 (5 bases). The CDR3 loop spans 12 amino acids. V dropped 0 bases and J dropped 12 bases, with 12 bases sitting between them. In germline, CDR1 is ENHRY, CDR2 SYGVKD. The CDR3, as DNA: TGTGCCATCAGTGAGTCCGTGGAGGTCCTGTACTTC. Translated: CAISESVEVLYF.

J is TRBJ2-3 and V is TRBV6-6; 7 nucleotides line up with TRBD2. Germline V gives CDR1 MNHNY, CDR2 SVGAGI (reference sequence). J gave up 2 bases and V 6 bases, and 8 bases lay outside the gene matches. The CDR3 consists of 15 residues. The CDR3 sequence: CASSWTGLLTDTQYF. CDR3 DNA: TGTGCCAGCAGCTGGACGGGACTACTCACAGATACGCAGTATTTT.

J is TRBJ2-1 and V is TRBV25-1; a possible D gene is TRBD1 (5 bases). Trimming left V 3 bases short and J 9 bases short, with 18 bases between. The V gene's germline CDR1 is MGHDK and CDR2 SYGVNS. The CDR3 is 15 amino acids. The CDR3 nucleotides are TGTGCCAGCAGTGACCCATTGCAGGGTCAAGCTGAGCAGTTCTTC. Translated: CASSDPLQGQAEQFF.

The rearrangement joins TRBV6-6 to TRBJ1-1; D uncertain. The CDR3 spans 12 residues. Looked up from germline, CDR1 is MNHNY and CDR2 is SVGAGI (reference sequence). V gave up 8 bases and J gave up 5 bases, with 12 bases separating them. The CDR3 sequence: CASGTTETEAFF. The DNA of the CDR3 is TGTGCCAGCGGTACCACGGAGACTGAAGCTTTCTTT.

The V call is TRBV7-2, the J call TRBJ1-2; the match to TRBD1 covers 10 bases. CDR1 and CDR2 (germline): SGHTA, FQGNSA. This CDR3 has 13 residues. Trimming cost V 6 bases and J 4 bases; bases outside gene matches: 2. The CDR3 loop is CASRDRGTYGYTF. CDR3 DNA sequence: TGTGCCAGCAGGGACAGGGGGACCTATGGCTACACCTTC. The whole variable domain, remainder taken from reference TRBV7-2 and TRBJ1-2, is GAGVSQSPSNKVTEKGKDVELRCDPISGHTALYWYRQSLGQGLEFLIYFQGNSAPDKSGLPSDRFSAERTGGSVSTLTIQRTQQEDSAVYLCASRDRGTYGYTFGSGTRLTVV.

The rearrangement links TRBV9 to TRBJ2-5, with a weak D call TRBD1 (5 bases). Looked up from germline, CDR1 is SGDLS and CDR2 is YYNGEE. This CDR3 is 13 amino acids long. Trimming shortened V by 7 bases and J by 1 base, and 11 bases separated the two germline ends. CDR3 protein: CASRNTGQETQYF. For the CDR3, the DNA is TGTGCCAGCCGGAACACAGGCCAAGAGACCCAGTACTTC.

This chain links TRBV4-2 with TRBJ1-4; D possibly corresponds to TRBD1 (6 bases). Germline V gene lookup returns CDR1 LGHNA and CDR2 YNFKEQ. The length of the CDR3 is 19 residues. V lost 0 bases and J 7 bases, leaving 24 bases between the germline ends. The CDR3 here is CASSQEGAGTSESLEKLFF. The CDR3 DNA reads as TGTGCCAGCAGCCAAGAGGGGGCCGGGACCTCAGAATCTCTTGAAAAACTGTTTTTT.

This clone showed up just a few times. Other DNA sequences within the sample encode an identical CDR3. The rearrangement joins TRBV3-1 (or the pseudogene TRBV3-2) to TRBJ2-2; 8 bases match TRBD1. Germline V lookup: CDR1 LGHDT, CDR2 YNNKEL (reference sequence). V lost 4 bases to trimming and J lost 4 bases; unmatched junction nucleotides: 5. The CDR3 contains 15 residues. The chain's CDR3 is CASSPGTGGTGELFF. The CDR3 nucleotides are TGTGCCAGCAGCCCGGGCACAGGGGGCACCGGGGAGCTGTTTTTT.

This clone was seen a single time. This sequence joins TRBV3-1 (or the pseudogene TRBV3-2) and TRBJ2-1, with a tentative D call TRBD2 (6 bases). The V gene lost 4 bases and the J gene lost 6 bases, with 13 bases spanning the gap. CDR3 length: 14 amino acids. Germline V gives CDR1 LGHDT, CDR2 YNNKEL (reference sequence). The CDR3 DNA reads TGTGCCAGCAGCCCCTCGAGCGGGCGCAATGAGCAGTTCTTC. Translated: CASSPSSGRNEQFF.

The CDR3 nucleotides read TGTGCCACCAAATCAGTCGGGACAGGGAAATCACCCCTCCACTTT. Translation gives CATKSVGTGKSPLHF. The V gene is TRBV19, the J gene TRBJ1-6; 9 nucleotides agree with TRBD1. The germline V gene encodes CDR1 LNHDA and CDR2 SQIVND (reference sequence). This CDR3 has 15 amino acids. The ends lost 10 bases at V and 10 bases at J; junction bases unmatched: 14.

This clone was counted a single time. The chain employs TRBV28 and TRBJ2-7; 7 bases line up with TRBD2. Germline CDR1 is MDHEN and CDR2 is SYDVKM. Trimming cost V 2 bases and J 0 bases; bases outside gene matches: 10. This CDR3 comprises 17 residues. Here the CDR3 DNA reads TGTGCCAGCAGTTTAGGGGGGGGAAGTCTCTCCTCCTACGAGCAGTACTTC. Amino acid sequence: CASSLGGGSLSSYEQYF.

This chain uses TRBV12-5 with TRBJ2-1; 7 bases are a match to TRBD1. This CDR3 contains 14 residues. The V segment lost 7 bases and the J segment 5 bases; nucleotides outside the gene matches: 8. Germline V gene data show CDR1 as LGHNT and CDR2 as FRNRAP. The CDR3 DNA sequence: TGTGCTAGTGCCTCCGGGACAGTAAACAATGAGCAGTTCTTC. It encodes CASASGTVNNEQFF.

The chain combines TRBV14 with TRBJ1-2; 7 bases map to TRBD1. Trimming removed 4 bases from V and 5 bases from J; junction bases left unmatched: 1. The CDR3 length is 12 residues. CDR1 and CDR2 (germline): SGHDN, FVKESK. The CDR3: CASSPQGYGYTF. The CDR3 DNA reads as TGTGCCAGCAGCCCACAGGGGTATGGCTACACCTTC.

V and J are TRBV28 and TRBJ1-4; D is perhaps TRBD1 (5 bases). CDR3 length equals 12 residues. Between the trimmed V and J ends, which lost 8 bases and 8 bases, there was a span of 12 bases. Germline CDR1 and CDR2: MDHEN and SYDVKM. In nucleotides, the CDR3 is TGTGCCAGCTTTCGACAGAGGGAAAAACTGTTTTTT. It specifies CASFRQREKLFF.

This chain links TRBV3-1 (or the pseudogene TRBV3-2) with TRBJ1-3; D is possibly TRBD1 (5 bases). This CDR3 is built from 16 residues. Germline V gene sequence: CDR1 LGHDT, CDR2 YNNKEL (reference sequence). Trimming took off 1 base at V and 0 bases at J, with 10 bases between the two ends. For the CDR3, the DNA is TGTGCCAGCAGCCAAGGGAGAAGGGGCTCTGGAAACACCATATATTTT. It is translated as CASSQGRRGSGNTIYF.

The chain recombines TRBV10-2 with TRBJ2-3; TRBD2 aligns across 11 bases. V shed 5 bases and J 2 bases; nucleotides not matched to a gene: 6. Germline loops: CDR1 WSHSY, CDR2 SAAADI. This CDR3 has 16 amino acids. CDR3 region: CASSLLAGGITDTQYF. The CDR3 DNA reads TGCGCCAGCAGTCTGCTAGCGGGGGGAATCACAGATACGCAGTATTTT.

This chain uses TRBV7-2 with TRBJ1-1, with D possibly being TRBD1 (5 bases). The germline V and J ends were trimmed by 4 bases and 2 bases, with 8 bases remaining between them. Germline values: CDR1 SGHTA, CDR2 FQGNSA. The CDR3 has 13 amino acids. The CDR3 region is CASSWGGNTEAFF. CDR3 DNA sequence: TGTGCCAGCAGCTGGGGGGGTAACACTGAAGCTTTCTTT.

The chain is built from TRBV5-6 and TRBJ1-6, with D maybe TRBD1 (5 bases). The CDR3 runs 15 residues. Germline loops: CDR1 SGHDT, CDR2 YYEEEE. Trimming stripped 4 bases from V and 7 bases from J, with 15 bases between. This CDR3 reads CASSIAGLSNSPLHF. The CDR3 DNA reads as TGTGCCAGCAGCATAGCGGGACTGTCCAATTCACCCCTCCACTTT.

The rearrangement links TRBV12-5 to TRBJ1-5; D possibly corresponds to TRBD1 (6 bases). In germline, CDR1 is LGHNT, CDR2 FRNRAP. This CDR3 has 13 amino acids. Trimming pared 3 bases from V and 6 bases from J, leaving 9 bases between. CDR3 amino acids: CASGLGGSQPQHF. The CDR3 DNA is TGTGCTAGTGGTTTAGGGGGTAGTCAGCCCCAGCATTTT.

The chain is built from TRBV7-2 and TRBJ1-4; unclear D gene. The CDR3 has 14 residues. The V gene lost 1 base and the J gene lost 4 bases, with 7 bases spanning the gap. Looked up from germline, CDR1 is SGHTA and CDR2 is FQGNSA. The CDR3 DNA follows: TGTGCCAGCAGCTTAGGAGTCTATAATGAAAAACTGTTTTTT. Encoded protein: CASSLGVYNEKLFF.

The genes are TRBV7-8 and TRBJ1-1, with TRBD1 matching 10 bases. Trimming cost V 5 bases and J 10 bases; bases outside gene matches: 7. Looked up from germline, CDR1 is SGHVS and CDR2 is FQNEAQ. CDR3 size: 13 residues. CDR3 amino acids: CASSRGQGVGAFF. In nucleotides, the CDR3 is TGTGCCAGCAGCCGCGGACAGGGGGTGGGAGCTTTCTTT.

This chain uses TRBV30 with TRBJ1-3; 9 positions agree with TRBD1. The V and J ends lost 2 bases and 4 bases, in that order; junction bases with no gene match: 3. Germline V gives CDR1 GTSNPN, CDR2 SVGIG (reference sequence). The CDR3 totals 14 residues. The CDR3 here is CAWSSGTGGNTIYF. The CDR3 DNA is TGTGCCTGGAGTTCCGGGACAGGGGGAAACACCATATATTTT.

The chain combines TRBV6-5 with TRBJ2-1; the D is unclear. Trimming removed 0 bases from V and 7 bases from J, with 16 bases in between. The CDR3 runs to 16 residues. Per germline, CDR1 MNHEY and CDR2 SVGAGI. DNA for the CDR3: TGTGCCAGCAGTTACTCTTCGCTTGGGCAGTCAAATGAGCAGTTCTTC. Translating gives CASSYSSLGQSNEQFF.